These 9 T cell receptor beta chains originate from one sample sequenced in a study of OX40 agonist ivuxolimab in advanced cancers. Profiling relied on immunoSEQ multiplex PCR, and the TCRdb table lists in-frame clones only, not all of them. The sample contains 45,000 to 55,000 clones, about 81% of which appear only once. The sample was CD4+ or CD8+ T cells sorted from blood, taken in a trial of the OX40 agonist ivuxolimab. All receptors come from an adult with an advanced solid tumor such as melanoma, head and neck, liver or kidney cancer.

The chain links TRBV2 to TRBJ2-7; possible D gene TRBD1, 5 bases. The CDR3 spans 14 residues. V lost 5 bases, J lost 2 bases, and 13 bases lay in between. Germline V gene data show CDR1 as SNHLY and CDR2 as FYNNEI. The CDR3 spells CASSPTVTTYEQYF. CDR3 DNA: TGTGCCAGCAGTCCGACAGTTACCACCTACGAGCAGTACTTC.

This clone appeared once. The chain couples TRBV6-5 to TRBJ2-3; D ambiguous. Germline V gene data show CDR1 as MNHEY and CDR2 as SVGAGI. The CDR3 is 13 residues long. Trimming removed 5 bases from V and 4 bases from J, with 10 bases in between. CDR3 region: CASSPSRADTQYF. CDR3 DNA: TGTGCCAGCAGTCCCTCTCGGGCAGATACGCAGTATTTT.

The chain is built from TRBV28 and TRBJ1-5; D is unclear. Trimming cost V 2 bases and J 4 bases, with 18 bases left between them. The germline gives CDR1 MDHEN, CDR2 SYDVKM. The CDR3 covers 17 residues. This CDR3 is CASSLTKYRAANQPQHF. CDR3 sequence (DNA): TGTGCCAGCAGTTTAACCAAGTATCGGGCAGCGAATCAGCCCCAGCATTTT.

The chain combines TRBV5-1 with TRBJ2-1, with 10 bases aligning to TRBD1. The CDR3 is 15 residues long. V was pared by 1 base and J by 7 bases, with 5 bases of the junction left unmatched. Germline V CDR1 and CDR2: SGHRS, YFSETQ. CDR3 nucleotide sequence: TGCGCCAGCAGCTTGATCCGGACAGGGGGAAATGAGCAGTTCTTC. Protein product: CASSLIRTGGNEQFF.

V and J are TRBV7-2 and TRBJ2-1, with TRBD2 as a possible D gene (5 bases). Trimming pared 6 bases from V and 9 bases from J, leaving 21 bases between. Germline V gives CDR1 SGHTA, CDR2 FQGNSA. The length of the CDR3 is 15 residues. The CDR3 DNA follows: TGTGCCAGCAGTCCCGGACTGGATCCCTCTCGTGAGCAGTTCTTC. This encodes CASSPGLDPSREQFF.

The chain is built from TRBV5-5 and TRBJ2-1; no clear D. V was trimmed by 3 bases and J by 9 bases, leaving 13 bases between them. There are 13 residues in the CDR3. Germline V gene data show CDR1 as SGHKS and CDR2 as YYEKEE (reference sequence). The CDR3, as DNA: TGTGCCAGCAGCTCGGGTAGGCGTGGTGAGCAGTTCTTC. Its translation is CASSSGRRGEQFF.

V is TRBV19 and J is TRBJ2-3; no reliable D call. Germline loops: CDR1 LNHDA, CDR2 SQIVND (reference sequence). Trimming removed 6 bases from V and 0 bases from J, with 10 bases in between. There are 14 residues in the CDR3. The CDR3 DNA sequence: TGTGCCAGTAGACTCCTTTCTAGCACAGATACGCAGTATTTT. Protein product: CASRLLSSTDTQYF.

The chain joins TRBV19 to TRBJ1-3; TRBD1 might be the D (5 bases). Germline lookup yields CDR1 LNHDA and CDR2 SQIVND (reference sequence). The CDR3 has 15 residues. V was pared by 3 bases and J by 0 bases, with 9 bases between. CDR3 nucleotide sequence: TGTGCCAGTAGTATTGGGACCCTCTCTGGAAACACCATATATTTT. Amino acids: CASSIGTLSGNTIYF. The entire variable domain, with the rest obtained from reference TRBV19 and TRBJ1-3, is as follows: DGGITQSPKYLFRKEGQNVTLSCEQNLNHDAMYWYRQDPGQGLRLIYYSQIVNDFQKGDIAEGYSVSREKKESFPLTVTSAQKNPTAFYLCASSIGTLSGNTIYFGEGSWLTVV.

V and J are TRBV30 and TRBJ1-4; maybe TRBD1 (5 bases). Per germline, CDR1 GTSNPN and CDR2 SVGIG (reference sequence). V was shortened by 2 bases and J by 7 bases, with 5 bases between the two germline ends. The CDR3 has 11 amino acids. The CDR3 region is CAWSTGEKLFF. CDR3 sequence (DNA): TGTGCCTGGAGTACAGGTGAAAAACTGTTTTTT.